A selection of T cell receptor beta chains follows, all from one sample in a study of cytomegalovirus exposure and HLA in healthy donors. The repertoire was sequenced with immunoSEQ multiplex PCR; TCRdb's copy has only in-frame clones and lacks some. This sample's table has about 210,000 clones. The sequenced sample was PBMCs. These receptors all stem from a woman aged 25-40 years in good health and CMV-seropositive. The conserved cysteine and the conserved F or W are not part of the CDR3 here. A D gene is named only where the DNA matches it firmly.

d_gene: TRBD2
v_gene: TRBV7-9
CDR3aa: ASSIGLAGFDTQY

d_gene: .
v_gene: TRBV6-6
CDR3aa: ASRDISDTEAF

d_gene: TRBD2
v_gene: TRBV5-1
CDR3aa: ASSLASGSRTGELF

d_gene: TRBD2
v_gene: TRBV29-1
CDR3aa: SVSGGTDTQY

d_gene: .
v_gene: TRBV7-8
CDR3aa: ASSLSTYYGYT

d_gene: .
v_gene: TRBV7-2
CDR3aa: ASSLGVTGVGYT

d_gene: TRBD2
v_gene: TRBV5-1
CDR3aa: ASSLVLAGGNNEQF

d_gene: TRBD2
v_gene: TRBV9
CDR3aa: ASRDSGRVTQY

d_gene: TRBD1
v_gene: TRBV28
CDR3aa: ASSSLGTGLNTEAF

d_gene: .
v_gene: TRBV25-1
CDR3aa: ASSLGSGETQY

d_gene: .
v_gene: TRBV18
CDR3aa: ASSPTGPQPNYGYT

d_gene: .
v_gene: TRBV7-2
CDR3aa: ASSRNHGYEQY

d_gene: TRBD2
v_gene: TRBV11-3
CDR3aa: ASSVSWGGEVDTQY

d_gene: TRBD1
v_gene: TRBV5-1
CDR3aa: ASSVYRGHEQF

d_gene: TRBD1
v_gene: TRBV2
CDR3aa: ASSGDRGGQETQY

d_gene: TRBD2
v_gene: TRBV4-3
CDR3aa: ASSQDTSGRDYEQY

d_gene: TRBD2
v_gene: TRBV5-1
CDR3aa: ASSPRTSGRGSDTQY

d_gene: .
v_gene: TRBV21-1
CDR3aa: ASSHLGAGEEDEQY

d_gene: .
v_gene: TRBV5-4
CDR3aa: ASSLEQAGKDEKLF

d_gene: TRBD1
v_gene: TRBV19
CDR3aa: ATGTGFATNEKLF

d_gene: .
v_gene: TRBV28
CDR3aa: ATQTHRLYEQY

d_gene: .
v_gene: TRBV9
CDR3aa: ASSGPGWGDTEAF

d_gene: .
v_gene: TRBV11-2
CDR3aa: ASSPTLNYEQY

d_gene: .
v_gene: TRBV5-5
CDR3aa: ASSLAQRPYEQY

d_gene: TRBD2
v_gene: TRBV4-1
CDR3aa: ASSRTQAGYEQY

d_gene: .
v_gene: TRBV18
CDR3aa: ASSPDRTNYGYT

d_gene: .
v_gene: TRBV10-3
CDR3aa: AISRGGDEQY